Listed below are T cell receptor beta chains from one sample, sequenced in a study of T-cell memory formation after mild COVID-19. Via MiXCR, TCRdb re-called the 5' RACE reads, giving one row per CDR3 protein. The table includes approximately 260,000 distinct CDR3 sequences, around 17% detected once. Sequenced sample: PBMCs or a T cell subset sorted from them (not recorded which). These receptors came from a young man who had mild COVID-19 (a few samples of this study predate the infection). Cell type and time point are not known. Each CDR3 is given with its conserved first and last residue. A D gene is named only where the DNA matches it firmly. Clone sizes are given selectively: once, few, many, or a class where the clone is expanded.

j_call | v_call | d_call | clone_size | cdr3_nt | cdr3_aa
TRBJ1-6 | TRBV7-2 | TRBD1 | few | TGTGCCAGCAGGGACAGGAATGGTTCACCCCTCCACTTT | CASRDRNGSPLHF
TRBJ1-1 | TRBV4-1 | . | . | TGCGCCAGCAGCCAACCCACTACCGCCACTGAAGCTTTCTTT | CASSQPTTATEAFF
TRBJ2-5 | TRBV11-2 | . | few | TGTGCCAGCAGCTCCCTATCGGGAGAGACCCAGTACTTC | CASSSLSGETQYF
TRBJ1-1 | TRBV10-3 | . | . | TGTGCCGTCACCGCCGCCCTGAACACTGAAGCTTTCTTT | CAVTAALNTEAFF
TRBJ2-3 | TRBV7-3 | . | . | TGTGCCAGCAGCTTAAACCCCAAGACAGATACGCAGTATTTT | CASSLNPKTDTQYF
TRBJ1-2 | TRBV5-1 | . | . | TGCGCCAGCACCTCCGGGGGCGCGATCTATGGCTACACCTTC | CASTSGGAIYGYTF
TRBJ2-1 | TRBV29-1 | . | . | TGCAGCGTTGAAGATAAGAGGGGTTTCTACAATGAGCAGTTCTTC | CSVEDKRGFYNEQFF
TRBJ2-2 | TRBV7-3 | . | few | TGTGCCAGCAGCTCGCAAGTGACCGGGGAGCTGTTTTTT | CASSSQVTGELFF
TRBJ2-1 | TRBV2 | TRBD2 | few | TGTGCCAGCAGTGAATCATGGACTAGCGGGGGCCTCTCCTACAATGAGCAGTTCTTC | CASSESWTSGGLSYNEQFF
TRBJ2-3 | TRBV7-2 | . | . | TGTGCCAGCAGCTTAGACAGAGATACGCAGTATTTT | CASSLDRDTQYF
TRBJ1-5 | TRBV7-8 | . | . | TGTGCCAGCAGCTTAGCGGCCAATTACTATCAGCCCCAGCATTTT | CASSLAANYYQPQHF
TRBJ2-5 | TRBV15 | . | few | TGTGCCACCAGCAGAGACCGGGTCCAAGAGACCCAGTACTTC | CATSRDRVQETQYF
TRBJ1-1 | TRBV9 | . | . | TGTGCCAGCAGTCGGAGTGCAGGGTTCAATACTGAAGCTTTCTTT | CASSRSAGFNTEAFF
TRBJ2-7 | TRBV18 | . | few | TGTGCCAGCTCACCAGGACAGAGTACCTACGAGCAGTACTTC | CASSPGQSTYEQYF
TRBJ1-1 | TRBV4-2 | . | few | TGTGCCAGCAGCCAAGATACCCTGCCCTCTTTCTTT | CASSQDTLPSFF
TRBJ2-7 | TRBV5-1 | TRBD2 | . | TGCGCCAGCAGCCGGACTAGCGGGGCCTACGAGCAGTACTTC | CASSRTSGAYEQYF
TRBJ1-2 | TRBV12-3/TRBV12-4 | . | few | TGTGCCAGCAGTAACTCCCTAAGGGCAGCCTCGAACTATGGCTACACCTTC | CASSNSLRAASNYGYTF
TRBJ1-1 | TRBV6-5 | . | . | TGTGCCAGCAGTTACTCGAGACGGGTAGACGCCGAAGCTTTCTTT | CASSYSRRVDAEAFF
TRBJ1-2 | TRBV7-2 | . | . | TGTGCCAGCAGCCCATCCGGGGATGGCTATGGCTACACCTTC | CASSPSGDGYGYTF
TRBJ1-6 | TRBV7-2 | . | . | TGTGCCAGCAGCTTTATCCGGCAAAATTCACCCCTCCACTTT | CASSFIRQNSPLHF
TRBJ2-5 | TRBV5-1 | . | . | TGCGCCAGCAGCTTTGGGGCCAGGGAGGCGACCCAGTACTTC | CASSFGAREATQYF
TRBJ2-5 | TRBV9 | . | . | TGTGCCAGCAGCGTGGGGACCGGGCGGGCCGACCAAGAGACCCAGTACTTC | CASSVGTGRADQETQYF
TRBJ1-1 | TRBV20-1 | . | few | TGCAGTGCTAGTGGGAGGACCCAAGCCGCTTTCTTT | CSASGRTQAAFF
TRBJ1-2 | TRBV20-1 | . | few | TGCAGTGCTAGAGTCGACAGTTACTATGGCTACACCTTC | CSARVDSYYGYTF
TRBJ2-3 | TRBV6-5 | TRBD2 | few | TGTGCCAGCAGTCCGCATTTCCAGGGCGGGGGGCATTATACGCAGTATTTT | CASSPHFQGGGHYTQYF
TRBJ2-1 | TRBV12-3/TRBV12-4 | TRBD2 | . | TGTGCCAGCAGTTCTCCTAGCGGGGGTGATGAGCAGTTCTTC | CASSSPSGGDEQFF
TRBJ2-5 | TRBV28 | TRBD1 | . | TGTGCCTCCACCCCTCCGGGGACAGCTTGGGAGACCCAGTACTTC | CASTPPGTAWETQYF
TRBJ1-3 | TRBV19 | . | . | TGTGCCGCAGCTTCTGGAAACACCATATATTTT | CAAASGNTIYF
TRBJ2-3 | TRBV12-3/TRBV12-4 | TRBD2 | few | TGTGCCAGCAGGGGGCCGGGACTAGTGCGACCAGATACGCAGTATTTT | CASRGPGLVRPDTQYF
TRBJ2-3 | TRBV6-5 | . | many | TGTGCCAGCAGTTCCTCAGGTTCCGTCTGGACGCAGTATTTT | CASSSSGSVWTQYF
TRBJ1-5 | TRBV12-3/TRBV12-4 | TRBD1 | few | TGTGCCAGCAGTTGGACAGGGAGCAATCAGCCCCAGCATTTT | CASSWTGSNQPQHF
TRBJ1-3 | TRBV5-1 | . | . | TGCGCCAGCAGCTTTGGGTCGAAGTCTGGAAACACCATATATTTT | CASSFGSKSGNTIYF
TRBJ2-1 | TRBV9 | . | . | TGTGCCAGCAGCCAATCGGGGGGCCCTTACAATGAGCAGTTCTTC | CASSQSGGPYNEQFF
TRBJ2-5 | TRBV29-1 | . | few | TGCAGCGTTGTATCGCCAGGGATTGGCGGGACCCAGTACTTC | CSVVSPGIGGTQYF
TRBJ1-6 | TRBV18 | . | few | TGTGCCAGCTCACCTCTCCCGGCCGGGGTAGGGAATTCACCCCTCCACTTT | CASSPLPAGVGNSPLHF
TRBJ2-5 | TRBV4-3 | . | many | TGCGCCAGCAGCCAGGCAGGGTTCCCCCAAGAGACCCAGTACTTC | CASSQAGFPQETQYF